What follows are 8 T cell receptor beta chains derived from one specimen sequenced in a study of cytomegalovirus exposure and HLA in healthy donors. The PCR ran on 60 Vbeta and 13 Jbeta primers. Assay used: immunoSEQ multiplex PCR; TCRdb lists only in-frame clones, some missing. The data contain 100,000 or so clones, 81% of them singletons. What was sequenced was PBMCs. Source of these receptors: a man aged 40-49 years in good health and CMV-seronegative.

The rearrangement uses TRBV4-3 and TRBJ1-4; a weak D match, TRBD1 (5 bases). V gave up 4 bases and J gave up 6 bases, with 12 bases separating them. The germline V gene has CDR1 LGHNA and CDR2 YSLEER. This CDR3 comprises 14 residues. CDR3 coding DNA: TGCGCCAGCAGCCGTGTGGGGCGTGATGAAAAACTGTTTTTT. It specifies CASSRVGRDEKLFF.

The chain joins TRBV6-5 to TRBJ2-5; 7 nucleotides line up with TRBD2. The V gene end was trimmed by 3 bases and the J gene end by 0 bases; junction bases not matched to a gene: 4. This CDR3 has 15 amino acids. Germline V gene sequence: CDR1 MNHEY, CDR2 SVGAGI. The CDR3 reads CASSYGGGDQETQYF. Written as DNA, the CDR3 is TGTGCCAGCAGTTATGGTGGGGGGGACCAAGAGACCCAGTACTTC.

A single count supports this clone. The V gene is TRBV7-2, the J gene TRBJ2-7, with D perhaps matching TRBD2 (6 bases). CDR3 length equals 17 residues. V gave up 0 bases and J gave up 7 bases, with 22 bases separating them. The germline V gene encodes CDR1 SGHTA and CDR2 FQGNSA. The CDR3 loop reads CASSLARTSGGIREQYF. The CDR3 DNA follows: TGTGCCAGCAGCTTAGCGAGGACTTCCGGGGGAATAAGGGAGCAGTACTTC.

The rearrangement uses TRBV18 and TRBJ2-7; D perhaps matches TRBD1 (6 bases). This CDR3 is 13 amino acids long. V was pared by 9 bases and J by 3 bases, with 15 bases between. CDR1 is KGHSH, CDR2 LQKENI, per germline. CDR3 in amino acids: CASCLDRNYEQYF. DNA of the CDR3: TGTGCCAGTTGCCTGGACAGAAACTACGAGCAGTACTTC.

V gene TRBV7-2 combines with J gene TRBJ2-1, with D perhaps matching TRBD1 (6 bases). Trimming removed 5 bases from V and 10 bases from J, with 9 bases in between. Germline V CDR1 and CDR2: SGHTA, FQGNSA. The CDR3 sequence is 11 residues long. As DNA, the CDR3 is TGTGCCAGCAGCCAAACAGGGGAGCAGTTCTTC. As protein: CASSQTGEQFF.

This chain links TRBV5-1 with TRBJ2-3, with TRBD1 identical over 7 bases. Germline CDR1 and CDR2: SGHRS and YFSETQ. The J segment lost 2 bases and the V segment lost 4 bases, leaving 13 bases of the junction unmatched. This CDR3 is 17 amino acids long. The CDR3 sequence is CASSPLGTAYNTDTQYF. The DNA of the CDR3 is TGCGCCAGCAGCCCCTTAGGGACAGCTTATAACACAGATACGCAGTATTTT.

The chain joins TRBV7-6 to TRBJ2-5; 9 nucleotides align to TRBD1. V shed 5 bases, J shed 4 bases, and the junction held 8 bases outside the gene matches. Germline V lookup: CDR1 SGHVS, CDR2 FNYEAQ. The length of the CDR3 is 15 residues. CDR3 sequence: CASSPGTGFLETQYF. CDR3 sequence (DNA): TGTGCCAGCAGCCCCGGGACAGGGTTTTTAGAGACCCAGTACTTC.

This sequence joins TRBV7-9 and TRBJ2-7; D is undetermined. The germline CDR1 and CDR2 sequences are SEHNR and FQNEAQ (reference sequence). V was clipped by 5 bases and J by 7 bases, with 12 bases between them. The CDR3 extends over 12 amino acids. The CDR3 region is CASSPRPEEQYF. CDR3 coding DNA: TGTGCCAGCAGCCCACGACCGGAGGAGCAGTACTTC.